Here is one T cell receptor beta chain with its context. Its antigen remains undetermined. No much larger clone is present one base from it, and per-base qualities are unavailable. This sample stems from a study of blood T cell repertoires in COVID-19 (TCRdb year 2020). Study-wide context: Collaborator samples came from the United States, Italy and Spain and covered acute and convalescent phases of COVID-19. The repertoires were released in a freely available public database intended as a resource for research on the immune response to SARS-CoV-2. Sample metadata almost always included a de-identified subject ID, COVID-19 status, age in years and sex. Subjects who had been exposed to COVID-19, were actively infected with it, or had recovered from it provided the deeply sampled blood TCRbeta repertoires that made up the dataset. HLA class I and class II types, where available, came from metadata supplied by the sample provider rather than from assay-based typing. The material from the prospective study consisted of cDNA or gDNA derived from T cells, B-cell-depleted T cells, or PBMCs. The samples were drawn from two sources: the first 160 participants of the ongoing ImmuneRACE study, and fewer than 1,500 subjects contributed by 6 global collaborators. General findings and caveats noted by the study authors: The quantity of clinical and demographic metadata differed by source and by participant and was supplied without curation.

Whole blood was collected in K2EDTA tubes by collaborating institutions according to the institutions' own protocols. For TCRbeta analysis, collaborators shipped samples as frozen whole blood, isolated PBMCs, or DNA extracted from either of those sample types. TCRbeta CDR3 regions were amplified from genomic DNA using the immunoSEQ Assay, a bias-controlled multiplex PCR. In the original analysis: The number of nucleated cells in each sample was estimated from the amplification of reference gene primers within the assay. To quantify the absolute abundance of each unique TCRbeta CDR3 rearrangement, sequence reads were collapsed and filtered. For each sample, productive Simpson clonality was calculated as the square root of Simpson's diversity index across productive rearrangements. Imported from immuneACCESS, the table was reduced by TCRdb to in-frame sequences with V and J called. These copies leave out some clones; in studies compared against another copy, an unresolved V gene accounts for under half, and the cause of the remainder is not known. V and J calls and clone size are copied from that table; D and trimming were computed from the DNA. The sample data list approximately 200,000 clones, and roughly four fifths of these were observed just once. 6% to 9.5% of the sample belongs to the ten largest clones.

There are 15 amino acids in the CDR3, from cysteine to phenylalanine inclusive. The sequence is cut down to CDR3 DNA, 45 bases in frame from base 1. V gives up 4 bases and J gives up 15 bases, and the segment between their germline ends measures 25 bases. The germline V gene sets CDR1 to SGHTA and CDR2 to FQGNSA. Sequenced material: peripheral blood. The receptor comes from a woman between 45 and 60 years old with acute or convalescent COVID-19. The V gene is TRBV7-2 and the J gene is TRBJ2-1, with the D segment identity uncertain. The CDR3 sequence is CASSWPRLYVSYMFF. The base sequence is TGTGCCAGCAGCTGGCCGCGACTCTATGTGAGCTATATGTTCTTC.